Reported below is one T cell receptor (beta chain). The data derive from a study of blood T cell repertoires in COVID-19. Overall study: Specimens from acute and convalescent COVID-19 originated in the United States, Italy and Spain. Sources were T cells, B-cell-depleted T cells, or PBMCs; the material itself was cDNA or gDNA.

The CDR3 contains 17 residues. Per germline, CDR1 SGHNT and CDR2 YYREEE (reference sequence). Trimming left V 1 base short and J 2 bases short, with 17 bases between. In the original analysis: By means of reference gene primer amplification, nucleated cell counts were estimated. Sequencing was performed with immunoSEQ multiplex PCR; in TCRdb, only in-frame clones are kept and a portion is missing. V and J calls and clone size are those listed in that table; D and trimming were worked out from the DNA. The data contain about 66,000 clones, roughly 80% of them seen just once; the ten biggest clones take up 6.6%.

The gene calls are TRBV5-4 and TRBJ2-3, with a tentative D call TRBD1 (5 bases). The sequence was collected from a man aged 55-75 years with acute or convalescent COVID-19. Material: peripheral blood. Here the CDR3 DNA reads TGTGCCAGCAGCTTGTCGTGGGGCAGCCGTTCCACAGATACGCAGTATTTT. Translation gives CASSLSWGSRSTDTQYF. The entire variable domain, with the rest obtained from reference TRBV5-4 and TRBJ2-3, is as follows: ETGVTQSPTHLIKTRGQQVTLRCSSQSGHNTVSWYQQALGQGPQFIFQYYREEENGRGNFPPRFSGLQFPNYSSELNVNALELDDSALYLCASSLSWGSRSTDTQYFGPGTRLTVL.